This T cell receptor beta chain was recovered during a study of blood T cell repertoires in COVID-19. Study overall: The origin of the acute and convalescent COVID-19 samples was the United States, Italy and Spain. From T cells, B-cell-depleted T cells, or PBMCs came the material, which was cDNA or gDNA.

Trimming removed 3 bases from V and 1 base from J, with 7 bases in between. Germline CDR1 and CDR2: MNHEY and SVGAGI. The CDR3 sequence is 13 residues long. Under the authors' procedure: Reference gene primer amplification in the assay estimated nucleated cell counts. The protocol was immunoSEQ multiplex PCR, while the TCRdb copy is restricted to in-frame clones and leaves out a portion. V and J calls and clone size are as listed in that table; D and trimming were resolved from the DNA. The data hold approximately 59,000 clones, with roughly 90% observed a single time. The clonotype originates from a human donor in a cohort sampled during active COVID-19. The chain links TRBV6-5 to TRBJ2-7, with a possible D match to TRBD1 (5 bases). Sequences were obtained from peripheral blood. The CDR3 protein is CASSYRQSYEQYF. DNA of the CDR3: TGTGCCAGCAGTTATAGACAGTCCTACGAGCAGTACTTC.